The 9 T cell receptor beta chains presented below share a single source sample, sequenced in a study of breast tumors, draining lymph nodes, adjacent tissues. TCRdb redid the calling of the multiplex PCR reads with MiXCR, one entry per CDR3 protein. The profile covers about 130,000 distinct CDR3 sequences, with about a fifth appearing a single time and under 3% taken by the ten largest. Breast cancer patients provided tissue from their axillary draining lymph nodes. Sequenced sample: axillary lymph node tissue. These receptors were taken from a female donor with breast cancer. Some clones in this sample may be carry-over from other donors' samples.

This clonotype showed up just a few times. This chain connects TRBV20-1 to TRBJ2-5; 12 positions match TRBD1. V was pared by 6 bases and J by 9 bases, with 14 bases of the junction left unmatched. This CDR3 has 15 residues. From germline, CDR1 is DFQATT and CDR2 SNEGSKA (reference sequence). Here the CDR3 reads CSANTGQGAWEAQYF. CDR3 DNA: TGCAGTGCCAATACGGGACAGGGGGCATGGGAGGCCCAGTACTTC.

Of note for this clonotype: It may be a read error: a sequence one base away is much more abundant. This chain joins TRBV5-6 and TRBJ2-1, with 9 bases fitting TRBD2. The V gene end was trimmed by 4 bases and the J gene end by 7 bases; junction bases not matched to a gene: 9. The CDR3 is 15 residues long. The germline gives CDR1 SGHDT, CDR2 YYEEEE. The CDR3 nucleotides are TGTGCCAGCAGCCCCCCGGGACTAGCTCAAAATGAGCAGTTCTTC. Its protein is CASSPPGLAQNEQFF. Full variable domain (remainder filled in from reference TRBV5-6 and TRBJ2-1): DAGVTQSPTHLIKTRGQQVTLRCSPKSGHDTVSWYQQALGQGPQFIFQYYEEEERQRGNFPDRFSGHQFPNYSSELNVNALLLGDSALYLCASSPPGLAQNEQFFGPGTRLTVL.

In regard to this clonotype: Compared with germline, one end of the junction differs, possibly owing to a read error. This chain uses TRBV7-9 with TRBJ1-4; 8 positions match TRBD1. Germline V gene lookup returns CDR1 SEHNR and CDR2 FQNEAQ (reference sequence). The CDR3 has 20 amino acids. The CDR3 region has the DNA TGTGCCAGCAGCTTAAGGTTAGGGGACAGGATATCTGCAGCTAATGGAAAACTGTTTTTT. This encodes CASSLRLGDRISAANGKLFF.

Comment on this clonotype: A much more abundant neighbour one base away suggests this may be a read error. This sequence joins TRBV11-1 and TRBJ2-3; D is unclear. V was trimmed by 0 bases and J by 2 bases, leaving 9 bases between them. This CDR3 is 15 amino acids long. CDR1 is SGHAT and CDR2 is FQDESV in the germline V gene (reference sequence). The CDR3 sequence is CASSLASPPTDTQYF. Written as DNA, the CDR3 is TGTGCCAGCAGCTTAGCTAGCCCCCCCACAGATACGCAGTATTTT.

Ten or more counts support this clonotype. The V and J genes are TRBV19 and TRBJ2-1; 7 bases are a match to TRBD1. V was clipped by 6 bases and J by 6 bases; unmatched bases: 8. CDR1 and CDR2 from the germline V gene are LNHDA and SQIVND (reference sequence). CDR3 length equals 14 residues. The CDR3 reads CASSPTGSGNEQFF. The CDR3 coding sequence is TGTGCCAGTAGCCCGACAGGGAGTGGCAATGAGCAGTTCTTC.

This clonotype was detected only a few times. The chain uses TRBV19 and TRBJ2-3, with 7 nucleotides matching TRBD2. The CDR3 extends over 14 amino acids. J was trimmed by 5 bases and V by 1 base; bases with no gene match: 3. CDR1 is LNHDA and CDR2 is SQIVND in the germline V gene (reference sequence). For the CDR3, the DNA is TGTGCCAGTAGTATAGCGGGGAGGGGAGATACGCAGTATTTT. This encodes CASSIAGRGDTQYF.

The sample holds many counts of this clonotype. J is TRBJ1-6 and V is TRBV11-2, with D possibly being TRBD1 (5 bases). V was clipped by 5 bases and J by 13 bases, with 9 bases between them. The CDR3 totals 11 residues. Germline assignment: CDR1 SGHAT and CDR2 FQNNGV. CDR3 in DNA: TGTGCCAGCAGCCTGGGGGGGCCCCTCCACTTT. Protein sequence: CASSLGGPLHF.

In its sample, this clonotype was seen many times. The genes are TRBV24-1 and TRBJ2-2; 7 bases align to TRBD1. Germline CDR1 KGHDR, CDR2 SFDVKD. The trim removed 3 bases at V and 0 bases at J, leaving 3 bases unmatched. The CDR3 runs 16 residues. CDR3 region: CATSDTTGPNTGELFF. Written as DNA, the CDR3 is TGTGCCACCAGTGATACGACAGGGCCGAACACCGGGGAGCTGTTTTTT.

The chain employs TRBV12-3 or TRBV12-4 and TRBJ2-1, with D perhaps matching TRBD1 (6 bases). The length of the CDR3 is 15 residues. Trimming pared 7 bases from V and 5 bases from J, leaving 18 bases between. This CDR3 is CASTFQGNLNNEQFF. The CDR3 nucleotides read TGTGCCAGCACCTTCCAGGGGAATCTTAACAATGAGCAGTTCTTC.